This T cell receptor (beta chain) is drawn from a study of blood T cell repertoires in COVID-19. The wider study: COVID-19 samples from acute and convalescent phases originated in the United States, Italy and Spain. Sample material is recorded as cDNA or gDNA derived from T cells, B-cell-depleted T cells, or PBMCs.

The germline V gene encodes CDR1 SGHRS and CDR2 YFSETQ. With 0 bases clipped from V and 1 base from J, the junction kept 0 bases outside the gene matches. This CDR3 has 15 residues. Measured with immunoSEQ multiplex PCR; TCRdb has only the in-frame clones, and not every one. The sample carries some 40,000 clones, roughly 82% recorded once. The rearrangement links TRBV5-1 to TRBJ2-3; TRBD1 matches 9 bases. This clonotype was sampled from a human donor in a cohort sampled during active COVID-19. The sequenced material came from peripheral blood. CDR3 sequence (DNA): TGCGCCAGCAGCTTGGGGACAGGGGGCACAGATACGCAGTATTTT. As protein: CASSLGTGGTDTQYF.